These 21 T cell receptor beta chains were all obtained from the same sample, sequenced in a study of control samples from healthy donors and cancer patients. Profiling relied on immunoSEQ multiplex PCR, and the TCRdb table lists in-frame clones only, not all of them. The sample has tens of thousands of clones, about 91% seen once; the top ten hold over 20%. Sequencing was done on a sample of PBMCs. Receptors were obtained from a woman between 40 and 50 years old with head and neck cancer.

This clone is medium-sized. This rearrangement joins TRBV4-1 to TRBJ1-1, with a weak D call TRBD1 (5 bases). CDR3 length equals 15 residues. Germline V gene lookup returns CDR1 MGHRA and CDR2 YSYEKL. The V gene lost 4 bases and the J gene lost 5 bases, with 17 bases spanning the gap. Here the CDR3 reads CASSPHGGGYTEAFF. CDR3 nucleotides: TGCGCCAGCAGCCCCCATGGGGGGGGGTATACTGAAGCTTTCTTT.

A word on this clone: At one of its ends the junction is not consistent with the germline gene, which may arise from a read error. J is TRBJ1-2 and V is TRBV5-1; 7 nucleotides align to TRBD1. The CDR3 is 14 amino acids. Looked up from germline, CDR1 is SGHRS and CDR2 is YFSETQ. The CDR3 spells CASKLGQATLGYTF. The CDR3 coding sequence is TGCGCGAGCAAGTTAGGACAGGCAACGTTAGGCTACACCTTC. The full variable domain, rest sourced from reference TRBV5-1 and TRBJ1-2, is KAGVTQTPRYLIKTRGQQVTLSCSPISGHRSVSWYQQTPGQGLQFLFEYFSETQRNKGNFPGRFSGRQFSNSRSEMNVSTLELGDSALYLCASKLGQATLGYTFGSGTRLTVV.

This clone was detected once. The rearrangement links TRBV27 to TRBJ2-7, with D perhaps being TRBD1 or TRBD2 (7 bases each). Trimming removed 2 bases from V and 7 bases from J, with 12 bases in between. This CDR3 is built from 13 residues. CDR1 MNHEY and CDR2 SMNVEV come from the germline V gene (reference sequence). The CDR3 spells CASSLGQGGEQYF. The CDR3 DNA reads TGTGCCAGCAGTTTAGGGCAGGGGGGGGAGCAGTACTTC.

The rearrangement links TRBV6-4 to TRBJ1-4; weak D call: TRBD1 (6 bases). The CDR3 has 14 amino acids. Trimming pared 5 bases from V and 0 bases from J, leaving 7 bases between. Germline CDR1 and CDR2: MRHNA and SNTAGT. The DNA of the CDR3 is TGTGCCAGCAGTAGGACAGCAACTAATGAAAAACTGTTTTTT. Translation gives CASSRTATNEKLFF.

The chain employs TRBV11-1 and TRBJ2-1; D is undetermined. Trimming stripped 4 bases from V and 9 bases from J, with 10 bases between. Germline V CDR1 and CDR2: SGHAT, FQDESV (reference sequence). The CDR3 is 12 amino acids. DNA for the CDR3: TGTGCCAGCAGCTCGGCAATGGCTGAGCAGTTCTTC. Residues: CASSSAMAEQFF.

This rearrangement joins TRBV4-1 to TRBJ1-1; perhaps TRBD1 as D (5 bases). Trimming stripped 5 bases from V and 3 bases from J, with 13 bases between. This CDR3 has 14 residues. Germline lookup yields CDR1 MGHRA and CDR2 YSYEKL. The CDR3 DNA reads as TGCGCCAGCAGCGGGAGAAGGGGAGACACTGAAGCTTTCTTT. It is translated as CASSGRRGDTEAFF.

V usage is TRBV5-5 and J usage is TRBJ2-7; D assignment may be TRBD1 or TRBD2 (5 bases each). The CDR3 sequence is 14 residues long. Per the germline V gene, CDR1 is SGHKS and CDR2 is YYEKEE (reference sequence). V was cut by 0 bases and J by 3 bases, with 10 bases left in between. The CDR3, as DNA: TGTGCCAGCAGCTTGGGACGGGACCTCTACGAGCAGTACTTC. This codes for CASSLGRDLYEQYF.

V gene TRBV6-6 combines with J gene TRBJ2-3; D ambiguous. V dropped 5 bases and J dropped 3 bases, with 18 bases sitting between them. The CDR3 sequence is 16 residues long. The V gene's germline CDR1 is MNHNY and CDR2 SVGAGI (reference sequence). The CDR3 DNA reads TGTGCCAGCAGTCCCCATTCTGGGTCTGGGACAGATACGCAGTATTTT. Translated: CASSPHSGSGTDTQYF.

This chain uses TRBV6-6 with TRBJ1-3, with 7 bases matching TRBD1. Trimming took 4 bases from V and 1 from J; bases not matched to a gene: 7. CDR1 and CDR2 (germline): MNHNY, SVGAGI (reference sequence). This CDR3 contains 16 residues. The CDR3 spells CASSFSTGKSGNTIYF. DNA for the CDR3: TGTGCCAGCAGTTTCTCGACAGGGAAGTCTGGAAACACCATATATTTT.

V and J are TRBV30 and TRBJ2-4; the D gene could be TRBD1 or TRBD2 (6 bases each). This CDR3 has 13 residues. Trimming shortened V by 3 bases and J by 8 bases, and 14 bases separated the two germline ends. Per germline, CDR1 GTSNPN and CDR2 SVGIG (reference sequence). The CDR3 region is CAWSGGGGYIQYF. The CDR3 DNA sequence: TGTGCCTGGAGCGGAGGAGGGGGGTACATTCAGTACTTC.

The chain couples TRBV6-6 to TRBJ1-2, with no clear D. The CDR3 is made up of 13 amino acids. Germline CDR1 reads MNHNY; CDR2 reads SVGAGI (reference sequence). V shed 5 bases and J shed 8 bases, with 15 bases lying between them. The CDR3 region has the DNA TGTGCCAGCAGTCACGGAGGGCTGGAGGGCTACACCTTC. Translating gives CASSHGGLEGYTF.

The genes are TRBV27 and TRBJ2-1; 8 positions agree with TRBD2. The junction had 17 bases not matched to a gene; V was cut back by 7 bases and J by 6 bases. The V gene's germline CDR1 is MNHEY and CDR2 SMNVEV (reference sequence). CDR3 length: 17 amino acids. CDR3 sequence reads: CASKRNTGTRGSNEQFF. CDR3 DNA sequence: TGTGCCAGCAAGAGAAATACCGGGACTAGAGGCTCCAATGAGCAGTTCTTC.

In this sample, this clone turned up a few times. The chain couples TRBV2 to TRBJ2-3, with no clear D. Germline V lookup: CDR1 SNHLY, CDR2 FYNNEI. The CDR3 has 13 amino acids. Between the trimmed V and J ends, which lost 6 bases and 2 bases, there was a span of 9 bases. The CDR3 sequence: CASRDDSTDTQYF. CDR3 nucleotide sequence: TGTGCCAGCAGGGACGATTCCACAGATACGCAGTATTTT.

V usage is TRBV27 and J usage is TRBJ2-2; D remains unclear. Germline CDR1 reads MNHEY; CDR2 reads SMNVEV (reference sequence). The germline V and J ends were trimmed by 6 bases and 1 base, with 15 bases remaining between them. CDR3 length: 16 residues. The CDR3 bases are TGTGCCAGCAGCCATCGCAAGCTAGTGAACACCGGGGAGCTGTTTTTT. It is translated as CASSHRKLVNTGELFF.

The V gene is TRBV5-1, the J gene TRBJ2-1; 7 bases align to TRBD2. V lost 7 bases, J lost 4 bases, and 8 bases stayed unmatched. The CDR3 runs to 14 residues. The germline CDR1 and CDR2 sequences are SGHRS and YFSETQ. The CDR3 region has the DNA TGCGCCAGCCGGGCGGGGGAGGCGTACAATGAGCAGTTCTTC. It codes for CASRAGEAYNEQFF.

The chain links TRBV28 to TRBJ2-2; 8 positions match TRBD2. Looked up from germline, CDR1 is MDHEN and CDR2 is SYDVKM. This CDR3 is 16 amino acids long. The trim removed 7 bases at V and 4 bases at J, leaving 11 bases unmatched. The CDR3 DNA reads TGTGCCAGCACGACCAGCGGGAGTGGTGTCACCGGGGAGCTGTTTTTT. Protein product: CASTTSGSGVTGELFF.

V is TRBV9 and J is TRBJ2-1; D might be TRBD2 (5 bases). Germline V lookup: CDR1 SGDLS, CDR2 YYNGEE. The V gene lost 3 bases and the J gene lost 8 bases, with 15 bases spanning the gap. The CDR3 runs 14 residues. The CDR3 reads CASSAGNRRDEQFF. CDR3 nucleotide sequence: TGTGCCAGCAGCGCGGGAAATAGGCGGGATGAGCAGTTCTTC.

The chain joins TRBV25-1 to TRBJ1-6; 8 nucleotides line up with TRBD1. The CDR3 runs to 14 residues. In germline, CDR1 is MGHDK, CDR2 SYGVNS. Unmatched junction bases numbered 3, after V lost 4 bases and J lost 7 bases. For the CDR3, the DNA is TGTGCCAGCAGTGGGACAGGGATGAATTCACCCCTCCACTTT. Amino acid sequence: CASSGTGMNSPLHF.

The gene calls are TRBV5-5 and TRBJ1-5; maybe TRBD1 (6 bases). This CDR3 has 16 residues. Germline V CDR1 and CDR2: SGHKS, YYEKEE (reference sequence). Trimming pared 3 bases from V and 4 bases from J, leaving 17 bases between. CDR3 region: CASSSGGGGWNQPQHF. The CDR3 DNA reads as TGTGCCAGCAGCTCTGGTGGAGGGGGGTGGAATCAGCCCCAGCATTTT.

The genes are TRBV7-3 and TRBJ1-2, with D perhaps TRBD1 (5 bases). Trimming shortened V by 6 bases and J by 6 bases, and 23 bases separated the two germline ends. The CDR3 contains 16 residues. The germline CDR1 and CDR2 sequences are SGHTA and FQGTGA. CDR3 DNA sequence: TGTGCCAGCAGTCGTGACCCGGGACTGCCACCCCATGGCTACACCTTC. This gives the protein CASSRDPGLPPHGYTF.

This chain connects TRBV7-9 to TRBJ1-1; D not certain. Germline CDR1 and CDR2: SEHNR and FQNEAQ (reference sequence). Between the trimmed V and J ends, which lost 5 bases and 1 base, there was a span of 11 bases. The CDR3 loop spans 14 amino acids. CDR3 DNA sequence: TGTGCCAGCAGCGTCGGCAGCCAGAACACTGAAGCTTTCTTT. This translates into CASSVGSQNTEAFF. The full variable domain, in which reference TRBV7-9 and TRBJ1-1 provide the parts outside the CDR3, is DTGVSQNPRHKITKRGQNVTFRCDPISEHNRLYWYRQTLGQGPEFLTYFQNEAQLEKSRLLSDRFSAERPKGSFSTLEIQRTEQGDSAMYLCASSVGSQNTEAFFGQGTRLTVV.